These 3 T cell receptor beta chains share one sample of origin, sequenced in a study of CD8 T cells in Susac syndrome. When the RNA was reverse transcribed, random hexamers were used with an input of about 0.5 to 1 ug. TCRdb re-called the immunoSEQ multiplex PCR reads through MiXCR, storing one row per CDR3 protein. The sample yields 170,000 or so distinct CDR3 sequences, about 95% seen once. The sequenced material came from CD8+ T cells from PBMCs. The origin of the receptors is a human donor with multiple sclerosis.

The chain couples TRBV4-2 to TRBJ2-3, with D perhaps TRBD2 (6 bases). Per the germline V gene, CDR1 is LGHNA and CDR2 is YNFKEQ. The CDR3 covers 16 residues. Between the trimmed V and J ends, which lost 2 bases and 6 bases, there was a span of 18 bases. The CDR3 loop reads CASSQIDSGEGDTQYF. CDR3 nucleotide sequence: TGTGCCAGCAGCCAAATCGACTCGGGAGAAGGGGATACGCAGTATTTT.

This clonotype occurred a few times. The chain links TRBV29-1 to TRBJ2-2, with TRBD2 matching 7 bases. The germline V gene has CDR1 SQVTM and CDR2 ANQGSEA. Trimming at V came to 7 bases and at J to 1 base, leaving 3 bases not matched to a gene. CDR3 length: 13 residues. In DNA form, the CDR3 reads TGCAGCGCCTTAGCGGGGAACACCGGGGAGCTGTTTTTT. This translates into CSALAGNTGELFF.

The chain recombines TRBV28 with TRBJ2-7, with D unclear. The CDR3 is made up of 11 amino acids. Germline V lookup: CDR1 MDHEN, CDR2 SYDVKM. V was shortened by 1 base and J by 9 bases, with 7 bases between the two germline ends. CDR3 loop: CASSLSAVQYF. In DNA form, the CDR3 reads TGTGCCAGCAGTTTATCCGCTGTGCAGTACTTC.